This TCR beta chain is from a study of shared clonotypes between healthy human individuals. This clone was counted at least ten times. Germline V CDR1 and CDR2: LNHDA, SQIVND (reference sequence). CDR3 length equals 11 residues. V lost 5 bases and J lost 9, with 10 bases in between. Data came from immunoSEQ multiplex PCR; TCRdb stores just in-frame clones and leaves some out. The repertoire holds about 480,000 clones, with nearly 80% as singletons. Genomic DNA from unsorted samples was obtained from approximately 96 million PBMCs (per sample). This receptor was identified in a woman aged 40 to 49 in good health. Some clones in this sample may be carry-over from other donors' samples. The sample taken for sequencing was PBMCs. The chain couples TRBV19 to TRBJ1-1; no firm D call. This CDR3 reads CASSFKTKAFF. The CDR3 DNA follows: TGTGCCAGTAGTTTCAAGACCAAAGCTTTCTTT. Full variable domain (remainder filled in from reference TRBV19 and TRBJ1-1): DGGITQSPKYLFRKEGQNVTLSCEQNLNHDAMYWYRQDPGQGLRLIYYSQIVNDFQKGDIAEGYSVSREKKESFPLTVTSAQKNPTAFYLCASSFKTKAFFGQGTRLTVV.